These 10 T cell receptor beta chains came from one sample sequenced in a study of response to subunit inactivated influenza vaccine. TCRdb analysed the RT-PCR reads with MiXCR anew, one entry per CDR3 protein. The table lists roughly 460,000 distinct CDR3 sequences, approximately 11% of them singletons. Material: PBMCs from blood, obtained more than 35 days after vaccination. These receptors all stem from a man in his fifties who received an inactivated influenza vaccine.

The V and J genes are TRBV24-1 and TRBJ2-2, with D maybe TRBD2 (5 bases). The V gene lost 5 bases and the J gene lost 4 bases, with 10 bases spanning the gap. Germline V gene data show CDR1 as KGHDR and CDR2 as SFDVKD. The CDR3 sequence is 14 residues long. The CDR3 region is CATSGRLATGELFF. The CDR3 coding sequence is TGTGCCACCAGTGGCAGGCTAGCCACCGGGGAGCTGTTTTTT.

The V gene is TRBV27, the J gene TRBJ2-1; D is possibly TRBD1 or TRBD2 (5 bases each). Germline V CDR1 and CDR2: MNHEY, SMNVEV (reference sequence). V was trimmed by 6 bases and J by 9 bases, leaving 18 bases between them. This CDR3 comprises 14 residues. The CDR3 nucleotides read TGTGCCAGCAGGCCCCGGGGACGGTTTAGTGAGCAGTTCTTC. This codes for CASRPRGRFSEQFF.

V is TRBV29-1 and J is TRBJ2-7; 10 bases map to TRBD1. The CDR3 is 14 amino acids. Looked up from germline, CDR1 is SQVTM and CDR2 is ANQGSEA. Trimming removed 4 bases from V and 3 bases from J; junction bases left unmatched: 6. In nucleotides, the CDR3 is TGCAGCGTTGTAAAAGGACAGGGGGACTACGAGCAGTACTTC. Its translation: CSVVKGQGDYEQYF.

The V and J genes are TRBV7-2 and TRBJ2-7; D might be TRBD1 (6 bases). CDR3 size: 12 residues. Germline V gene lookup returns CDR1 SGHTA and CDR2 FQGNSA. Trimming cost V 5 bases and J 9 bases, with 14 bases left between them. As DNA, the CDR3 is TGTGCCAGCAGCGAGAACAGGGCCGGGCAGTACTTC. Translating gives CASSENRAGQYF.

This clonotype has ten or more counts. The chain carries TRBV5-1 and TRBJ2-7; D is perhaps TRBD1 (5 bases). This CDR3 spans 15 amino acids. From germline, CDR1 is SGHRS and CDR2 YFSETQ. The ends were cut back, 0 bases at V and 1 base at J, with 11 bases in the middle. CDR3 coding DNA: TGCGCCAGCAGCTTGGACTGGACAACTTCCTACGAGCAGTACTTC. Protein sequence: CASSLDWTTSYEQYF.

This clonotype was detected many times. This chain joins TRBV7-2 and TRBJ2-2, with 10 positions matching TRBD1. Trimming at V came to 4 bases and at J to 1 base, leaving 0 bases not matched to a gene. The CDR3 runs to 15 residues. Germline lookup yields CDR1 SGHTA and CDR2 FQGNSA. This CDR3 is CASSWDRGNTGELFF. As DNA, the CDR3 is TGTGCCAGCAGCTGGGACAGGGGGAACACCGGGGAGCTGTTTTTT.

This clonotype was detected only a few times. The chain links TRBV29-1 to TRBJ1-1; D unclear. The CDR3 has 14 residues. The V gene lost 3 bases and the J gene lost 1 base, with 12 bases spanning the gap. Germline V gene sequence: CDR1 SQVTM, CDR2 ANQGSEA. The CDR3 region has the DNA TGCAGCGTTGATGGTGGTACCAAGAACACTGAAGCTTTCTTT. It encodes CSVDGGTKNTEAFF.

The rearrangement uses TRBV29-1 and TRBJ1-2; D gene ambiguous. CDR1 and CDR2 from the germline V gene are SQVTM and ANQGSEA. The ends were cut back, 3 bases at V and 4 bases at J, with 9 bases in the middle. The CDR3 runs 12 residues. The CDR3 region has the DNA TGCAGCGTTGAGTTGGGTACCTATGGCTACACCTTC. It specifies CSVELGTYGYTF.

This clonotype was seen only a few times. The CDR3 is CASSSVAGSYNEQFF. CDR3 sequence (DNA): TGTGCCAGCAGCTCCGTAGCGGGCTCCTACAATGAGCAGTTCTTC. The chain recombines TRBV11-2 with TRBJ2-1; 7 bases agree with TRBD2. This CDR3 is built from 15 residues. V shed 4 bases, J shed 0 bases, and the junction held 3 bases outside the gene matches. CDR1 and CDR2 from the germline V gene are SGHAT and FQNNGV.

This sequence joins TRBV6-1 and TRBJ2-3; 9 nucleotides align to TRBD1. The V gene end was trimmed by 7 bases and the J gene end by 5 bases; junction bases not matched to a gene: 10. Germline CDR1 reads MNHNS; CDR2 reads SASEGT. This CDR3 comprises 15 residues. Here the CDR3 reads CASKPPGTGLDTQYF. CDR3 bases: TGTGCCAGCAAGCCCCCCGGGACAGGGTTAGATACGCAGTATTTT.